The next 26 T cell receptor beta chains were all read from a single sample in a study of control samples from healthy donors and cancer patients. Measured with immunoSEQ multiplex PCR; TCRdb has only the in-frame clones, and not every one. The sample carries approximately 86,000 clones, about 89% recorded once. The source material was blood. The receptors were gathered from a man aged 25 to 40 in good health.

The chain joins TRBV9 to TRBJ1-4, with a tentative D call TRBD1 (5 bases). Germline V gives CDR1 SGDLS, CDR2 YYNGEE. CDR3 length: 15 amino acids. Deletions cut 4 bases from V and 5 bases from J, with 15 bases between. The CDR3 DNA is TGTGCCAGCAGCCCGTCTCAACGGGGGAATGAAAAACTGTTTTTT. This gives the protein CASSPSQRGNEKLFF.

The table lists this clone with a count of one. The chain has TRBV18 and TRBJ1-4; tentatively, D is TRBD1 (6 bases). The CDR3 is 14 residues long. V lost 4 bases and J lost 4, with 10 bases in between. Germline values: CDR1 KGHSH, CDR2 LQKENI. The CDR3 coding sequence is TGTGCCAGCTCACACGACAGGAGTAATGAAAAACTGTTTTTT. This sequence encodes CASSHDRSNEKLFF.

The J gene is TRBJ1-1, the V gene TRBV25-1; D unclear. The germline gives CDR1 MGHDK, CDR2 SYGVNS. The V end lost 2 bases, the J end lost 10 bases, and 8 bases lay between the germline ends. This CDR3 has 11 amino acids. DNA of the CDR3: TGTGCCAGCAGTGAAGGGTTCGCAGCTTTCTTT. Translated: CASSEGFAAFF.

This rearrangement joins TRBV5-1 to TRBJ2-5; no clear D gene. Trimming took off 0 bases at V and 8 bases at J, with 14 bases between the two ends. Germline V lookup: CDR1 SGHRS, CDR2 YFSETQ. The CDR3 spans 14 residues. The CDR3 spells CASSLVSDPGTQYF. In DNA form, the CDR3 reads TGCGCCAGCAGCTTGGTATCGGACCCCGGAACCCAGTACTTC.

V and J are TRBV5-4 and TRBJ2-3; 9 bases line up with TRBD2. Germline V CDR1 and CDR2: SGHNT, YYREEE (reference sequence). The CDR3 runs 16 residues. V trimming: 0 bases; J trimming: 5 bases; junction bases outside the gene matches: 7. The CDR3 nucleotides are TGTGCCAGCAGCTTGGCCCATGCGGGGGGGGAAGATACGCAGTATTTT. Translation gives CASSLAHAGGEDTQYF.

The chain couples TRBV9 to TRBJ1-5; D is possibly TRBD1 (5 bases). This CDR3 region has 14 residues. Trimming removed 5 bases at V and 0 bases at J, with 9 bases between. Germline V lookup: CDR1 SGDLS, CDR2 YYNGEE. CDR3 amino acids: CASSRGYSNQPQHF. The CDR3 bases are TGTGCCAGCAGTCGGGGGTATAGCAATCAGCCCCAGCATTTT.

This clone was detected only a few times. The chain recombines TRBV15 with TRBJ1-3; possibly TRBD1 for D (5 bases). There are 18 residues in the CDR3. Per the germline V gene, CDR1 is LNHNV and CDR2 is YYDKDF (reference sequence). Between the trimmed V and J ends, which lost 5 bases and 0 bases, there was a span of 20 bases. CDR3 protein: CATSPPTFGRASGNTIYF. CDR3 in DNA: TGTGCCACCAGCCCCCCAACGTTTGGCAGGGCCTCTGGAAACACCATATATTTT. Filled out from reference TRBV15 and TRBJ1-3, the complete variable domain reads DAMVIQNPRYQVTQFGKPVTLSCSQTLNHNVMYWYQQKSSQAPKLLFHYYDKDFNNEADTPDNFQSRRPNTSFCFLDIRSPGLGDTAMYLCATSPPTFGRASGNTIYFGEGSWLTVV.

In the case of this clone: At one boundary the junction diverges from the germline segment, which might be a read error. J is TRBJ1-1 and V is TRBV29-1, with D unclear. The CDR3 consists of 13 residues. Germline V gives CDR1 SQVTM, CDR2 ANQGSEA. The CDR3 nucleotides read TGCAGCATTGAGGTGATCATGAACACTGAAGCTTTCTTT. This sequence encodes CSIEVIMNTEAFF.

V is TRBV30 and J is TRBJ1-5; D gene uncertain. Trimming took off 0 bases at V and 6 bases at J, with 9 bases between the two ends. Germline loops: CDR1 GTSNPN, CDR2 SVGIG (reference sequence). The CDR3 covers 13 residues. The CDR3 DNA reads TGTGCCTGGAGTGTACAAGCCGCTCAGCCCCAGCATTTT. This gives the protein CAWSVQAAQPQHF.

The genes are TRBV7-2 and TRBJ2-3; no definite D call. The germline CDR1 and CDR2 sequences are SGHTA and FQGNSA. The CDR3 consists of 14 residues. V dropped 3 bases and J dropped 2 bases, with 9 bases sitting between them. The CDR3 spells CASSFEHPTDTQYF. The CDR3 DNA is TGTGCCAGCAGCTTCGAGCACCCCACAGATACGCAGTATTTT. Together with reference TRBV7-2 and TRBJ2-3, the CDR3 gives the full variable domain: GAGVSQSPSNKVTEKGKDVELRCDPISGHTALYWYRQSLGQGLEFLIYFQGNSAPDKSGLPSDRFSAERTGGSVSTLTIQRTQQEDSAVYLCASSFEHPTDTQYFGPGTRLTVL.

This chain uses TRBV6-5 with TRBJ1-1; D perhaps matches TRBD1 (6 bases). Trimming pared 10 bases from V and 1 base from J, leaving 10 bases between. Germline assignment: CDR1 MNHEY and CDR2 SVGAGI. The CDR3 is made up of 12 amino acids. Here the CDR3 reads CATHRENTEAFF. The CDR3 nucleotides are TGTGCCACCCACAGGGAGAACACTGAAGCTTTCTTT.

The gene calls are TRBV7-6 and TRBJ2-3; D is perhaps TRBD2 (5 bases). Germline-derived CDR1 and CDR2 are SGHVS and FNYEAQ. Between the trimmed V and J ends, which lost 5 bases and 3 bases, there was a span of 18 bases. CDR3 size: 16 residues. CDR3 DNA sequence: TGTGCCAGCAGCCCCCCGGGTGCTACGGGGACAGATACGCAGTATTTT. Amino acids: CASSPPGATGTDTQYF.

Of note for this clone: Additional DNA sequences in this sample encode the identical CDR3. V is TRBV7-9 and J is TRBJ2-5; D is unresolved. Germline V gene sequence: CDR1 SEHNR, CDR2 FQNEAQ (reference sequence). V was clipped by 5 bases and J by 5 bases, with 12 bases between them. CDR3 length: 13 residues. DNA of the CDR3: TGTGCCAGCAGCCCGGGTCGCGTGGAGACCCAGTACTTC. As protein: CASSPGRVETQYF.

The CDR3 DNA follows: TGCAGCGTTGCTGTCTCTTCGCGGGACACTGAAGCTTTCTTT. Its protein is CSVAVSSRDTEAFF. The genes are TRBV29-1 and TRBJ1-1, with no clear D. Per germline, CDR1 SQVTM and CDR2 ANQGSEA. This CDR3 contains 14 residues. Trimming left V 4 bases short and J 3 bases short, with 15 bases between.

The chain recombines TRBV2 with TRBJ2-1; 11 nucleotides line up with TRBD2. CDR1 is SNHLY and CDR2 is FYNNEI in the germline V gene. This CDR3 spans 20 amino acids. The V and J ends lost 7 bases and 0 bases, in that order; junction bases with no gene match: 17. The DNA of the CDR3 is TGTGCCAGCATGACCGCTAGCGGGGGGTTCCATGATAGCTCCTACAATGAGCAGTTCTTC. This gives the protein CASMTASGGFHDSSYNEQFF. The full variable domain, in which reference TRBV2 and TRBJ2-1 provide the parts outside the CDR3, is EPEVTQTPSHQVTQMGQEVILRCVPISNHLYFYWYRQILGQKVEFLVSFYNNEISEKSEIFDDQFSVERPDGSNFTLKIRSTKLEDSAMYFCASMTASGGFHDSSYNEQFFGPGTRLTVL.

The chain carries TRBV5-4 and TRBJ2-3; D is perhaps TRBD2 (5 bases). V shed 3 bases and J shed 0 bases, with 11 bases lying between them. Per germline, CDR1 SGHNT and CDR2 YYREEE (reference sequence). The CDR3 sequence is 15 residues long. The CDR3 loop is CASSWAAESTDTQYF. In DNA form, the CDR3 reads TGTGCCAGCAGCTGGGCAGCGGAGAGCACAGATACGCAGTATTTT. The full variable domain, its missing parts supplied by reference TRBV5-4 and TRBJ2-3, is ETGVTQSPTHLIKTRGQQVTLRCSSQSGHNTVSWYQQALGQGPQFIFQYYREEENGRGNFPPRFSGLQFPNYSSELNVNALELDDSALYLCASSWAAESTDTQYFGPGTRLTVL.

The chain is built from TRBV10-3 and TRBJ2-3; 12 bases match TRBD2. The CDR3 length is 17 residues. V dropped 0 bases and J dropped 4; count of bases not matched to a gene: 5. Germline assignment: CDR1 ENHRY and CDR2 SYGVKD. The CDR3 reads CAISESSRLAGADTQYF. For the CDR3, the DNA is TGTGCCATCAGTGAGTCCTCTCGACTAGCGGGGGCAGATACGCAGTATTTT.

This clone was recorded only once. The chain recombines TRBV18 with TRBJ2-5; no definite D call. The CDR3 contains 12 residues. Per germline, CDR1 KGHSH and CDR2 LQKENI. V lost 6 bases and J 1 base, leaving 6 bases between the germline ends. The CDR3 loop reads CASSFSQETQYF. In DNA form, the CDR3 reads TGTGCCAGCTCTTTCTCCCAAGAGACCCAGTACTTC.

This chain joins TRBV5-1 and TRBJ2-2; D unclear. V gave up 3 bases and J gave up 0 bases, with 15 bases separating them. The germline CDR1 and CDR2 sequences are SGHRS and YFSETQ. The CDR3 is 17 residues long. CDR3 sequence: CASSYLEQFTNTGELFF. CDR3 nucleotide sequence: TGCGCCAGCAGCTACTTGGAGCAGTTCACGAACACCGGGGAGCTGTTTTTT.

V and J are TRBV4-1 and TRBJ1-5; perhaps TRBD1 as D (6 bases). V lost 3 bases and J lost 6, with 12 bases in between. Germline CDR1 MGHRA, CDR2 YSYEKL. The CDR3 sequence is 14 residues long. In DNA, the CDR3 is TGCGCCAGCAGCCAGACAGGTACAGGTCAGCCCCAGCATTTT. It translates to CASSQTGTGQPQHF.

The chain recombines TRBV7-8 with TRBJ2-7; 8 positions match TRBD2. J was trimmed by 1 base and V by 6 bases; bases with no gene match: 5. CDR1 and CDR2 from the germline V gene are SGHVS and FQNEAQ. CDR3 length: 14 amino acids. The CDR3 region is CASRPAGGSYEQYF. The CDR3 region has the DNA TGTGCCAGCAGGCCGGCGGGGGGATCCTACGAGCAGTACTTC.

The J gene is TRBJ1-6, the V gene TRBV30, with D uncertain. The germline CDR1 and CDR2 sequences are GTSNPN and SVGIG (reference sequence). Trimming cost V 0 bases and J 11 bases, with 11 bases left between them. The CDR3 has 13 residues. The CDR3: CAWSVRTETPLHF. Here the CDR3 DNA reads TGTGCCTGGAGTGTACGTACGGAAACACCCCTCCACTTT.

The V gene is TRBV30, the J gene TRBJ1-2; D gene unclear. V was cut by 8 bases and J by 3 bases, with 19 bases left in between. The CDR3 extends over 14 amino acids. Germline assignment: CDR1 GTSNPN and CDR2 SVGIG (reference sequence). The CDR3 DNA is TGTGCCCGGAAAGGACCGCGCGGAGACTATGGCTACACCTTC. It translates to CARKGPRGDYGYTF. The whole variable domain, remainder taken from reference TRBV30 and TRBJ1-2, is SQTIHQWPATLVQPVGSPLSLECTVEGTSNPNLYWYRQAAGRGLQLLFYSVGIGQISSEVPQNLSASRPQDRQFILSSKKLLLSDSGFYLCARKGPRGDYGYTFGSGTRLTVV.

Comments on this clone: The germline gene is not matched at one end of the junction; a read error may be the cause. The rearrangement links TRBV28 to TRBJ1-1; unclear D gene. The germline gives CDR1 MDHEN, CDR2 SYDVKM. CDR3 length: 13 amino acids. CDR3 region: CAGSLSGNTEAFF. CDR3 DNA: TGTGCCGGCAGTTTATCGGGGAACACTGAAGCTTTCTTT.

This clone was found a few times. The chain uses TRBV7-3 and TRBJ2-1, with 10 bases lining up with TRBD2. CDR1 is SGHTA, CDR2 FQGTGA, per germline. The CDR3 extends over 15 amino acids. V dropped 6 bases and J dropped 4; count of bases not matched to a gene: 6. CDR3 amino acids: CASRDSGGPYNEQFF. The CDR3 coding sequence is TGTGCCAGCAGGGATAGCGGGGGGCCTTACAATGAGCAGTTCTTC.

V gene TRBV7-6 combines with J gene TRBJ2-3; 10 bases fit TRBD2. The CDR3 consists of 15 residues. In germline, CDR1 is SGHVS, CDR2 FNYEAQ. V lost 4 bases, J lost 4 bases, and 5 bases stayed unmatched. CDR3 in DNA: TGTGCCAGCAGCTCAGCGGGGGGGCCCGCAGATACGCAGTATTTT. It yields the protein CASSSAGGPADTQYF. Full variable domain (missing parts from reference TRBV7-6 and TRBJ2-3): GAGVSQSPRYKVTKRGQDVALRCDPISGHVSLYWYRQALGQGPEFLTYFNYEAQQDKSGLPNDRFSAERPEGSISTLTIQRTEQRDSAMYRCASSSAGGPADTQYFGPGTRLTVL.